A selection of T cell receptor beta chains follows, all from one sample in a study of blood T cell repertoires in COVID-19. TCRdb's table, derived via immunoSEQ multiplex PCR, lists solely in-frame clones and lacks some. The sample has around 200,000 clones; around nine tenths are singletons. Sequencing input: peripheral blood. These receptors originate from a man in his 70s with acute or convalescent COVID-19. The CDR3 runs from the conserved cysteine through the conserved F or W. Each record gives: D gene, J gene, V gene, CDR3 DNA, CDR3 protein. D genes are given only for firm matches.

NA,TRBJ1-2,TRBV11-2,TGTGCCAGCAGCTTTAACAGGGAGGGAGGCTACACCTTC,CASSFNREGGYTF
NA,TRBJ1-5,TRBV15,TGTGCCACCCTTAAAGCATTAACAGGGTATAGCAATCAGCCCCAGCATTTT,CATLKALTGYSNQPQHF
NA,TRBJ2-7,TRBV5-4,TGTGCCAGCAGCTTGGCTGGGGCGGAGCAGTACTTC,CASSLAGAEQYF
NA,TRBJ2-7,TRBV6-2/TRBV6-3,TGTGCCAGCAGTTACGAGTCTTCGCAGCAGTACTTC,CASSYESSQQYF
TRBD1,TRBJ1-4,TRBV7-3,TGTGCCAGCAGCCAGGGACAGGGGGAAAAACTGTTTTTT,CASSQGQGEKLFF
NA,TRBJ2-2,TRBV10-1,TGCGCCAGCAGTGCGGACACAGGGTTCGCGAACACCGGGGAGCTGTTTTTT,CASSADTGFANTGELFF
NA,TRBJ2-7,TRBV29-1,TGCAGCGTTGTCGGACTTGCTCGGACGGACAGCTCCTACGAGCAGTACTTC,CSVVGLARTDSSYEQYF
NA,TRBJ1-3,TRBV3-1/TRBV3-2,TGTGCCAGCAGCCTAGGAAACACCATATATTTT,CASSLGNTIYF
TRBD1,TRBJ1-5,TRBV28,TGTGCCAGCAGCCAATACAGGGGAGTTCAGCCCCAGCATTTT,CASSQYRGVQPQHF
NA,TRBJ1-1,TRBV6-6,TGTGCCAGCAGTTACTCTCGAGGTACACTGAACACTGAAGCTTTCTTT,CASSYSRGTLNTEAFF